The T cell receptor beta chain described here comes from a study of identical twins. Study-level points and caveats: Out-of-frame alpha sequences shared by twins were enriched for low generation probability. Zero-insertion findings could be partly confounded by invariant cells (MAIT and iNKT cells).

A universal primer site was added by template switching, and unique molecular identifiers were carried by the cDNA. From the 5' RACE reads, TCRdb called clonotypes with MiXCR, one entry per CDR3 protein. The repertoire holds fewer than 650,000 distinct CDR3 sequences, around a tenth seen once, with roughly 3% in the top ten. With respect to this clonotype: Its antigen remains unknown.

Germline loops: CDR1 LNHDA, CDR2 SQIVND (reference sequence). The CDR3 sequence is 16 residues long. Trimming pared 1 base from V and 1 base from J, leaving 11 bases between. A further study also used this sample, focusing on yellow fever vaccine responses in identical twins. That study adds: Vaccine T cell responses of twins reportedly seemed partly convergent and partly personalized.

The source is a woman aged 18-29 years in good health. The chain joins TRBV19 to TRBJ2-1; TRBD1 might be the D (5 bases). Sequenced material: PBMCs. CDR3 residues: CASSIASGHSYNEQFF. Here the CDR3 DNA reads TGTGCCAGTAGTATAGCCTCCGGACATTCCTACAATGAGCAGTTCTTC.